This record covers a single T cell receptor (beta chain). This specimen belongs to a study of early T cells in non-severe SARS-CoV-2 infection. About the research overall: Investigators sequenced bulk RNA drawn from unsorted whole blood, and chains remained unpaired.

Individual cDNA molecules received unique molecular identifiers. TCRdb processed the 5' RACE reads anew with MiXCR; each CDR3 protein has one entry. The sample records about 77,000 distinct CDR3 sequences, roughly 12% being singletons. Germline assignment: CDR1 SNHLY and CDR2 FYNNEI. The CDR3 has 13 residues. The V gene lost 7 bases and the J gene lost 4 bases, with 13 bases spanning the gap. Sequencing used whole blood, obtained at baseline. This sequence joins TRBV2 and TRBJ2-5; D not resolved. The receptor comes from an adult who was a healthcare worker with PCR-confirmed SARS-CoV-2 infection or an uninfected control (not recorded which). The donor label of this sample is uncertain. The CDR3 protein is CASTLALAETQYF. DNA of the CDR3: TGTGCCAGCACGCTCGCCCTCGCAGAGACCCAGTACTTC.